Detailed here is one T cell receptor beta chain. These data come from a study of blood T cell repertoires in COVID-19. Repertoires were generated with immunoSEQ multiplex PCR, while TCRdb's copy carries only in-frame clones and drops some. The data contain 450,000 to 500,000 clones, roughly nine tenths of them singletons. V was clipped by 5 bases and J by 2 bases; unmatched bases: 5. The CDR3 contains 14 residues. Germline CDR1 and CDR2: LNHDA and SQIVND (reference sequence). The sample consisted of PBMCs or T cells enriched from blood (not recorded which). The chain has TRBV19 and TRBJ2-5, with 7 bases identical to TRBD1. This TCR was recovered from a woman aged 18-29 years who had recovered from COVID-19. CDR3 DNA sequence: TGTGCCAGTAGTCTCCGGACAGGACAAGAGACCCAGTACTTC. It encodes CASSLRTGQETQYF.